This entry lists 11 T cell receptor beta chains sequenced from one sample in a study of neurological immune-mediated disorders. TCRdb passed the 5' RACE reads through MiXCR, listing each CDR3 protein once. The sample has roughly 76,000 distinct CDR3 sequences; 2.5% to 4% are singletons. Sample: PBMCs. These receptors were obtained from a woman between 45 and 60 years old with multiple sclerosis.

This clonotype was seen ten or more times. The chain employs TRBV5-5 and TRBJ1-2, with D possibly matching TRBD1 (5 bases). Germline assignment: CDR1 SGHKS and CDR2 YYEKEE (reference sequence). Trimming took 0 bases from V and 5 from J, leaving 5 bases between them. The length of the CDR3 is 12 residues. CDR3 bases: TGTGCCAGCAGCTTGGGACAGTATGGCTACACCTTC. As protein: CASSLGQYGYTF.

This clonotype was observed at least ten times. V is TRBV7-9 and J is TRBJ2-5, with D perhaps matching TRBD2 (6 bases). V lost 5 bases to trimming and J lost 0 bases, with 16 bases between them. CDR3 length: 16 amino acids. Germline V gene lookup returns CDR1 SEHNR and CDR2 FQNEAQ (reference sequence). DNA of the CDR3: TGTGCCAGCAGCCCCAATAGCGGACTGTACCAAGAGACCCAGTACTTC. Amino acid sequence: CASSPNSGLYQETQYF.

This clonotype was observed many times. CDR3 DNA: TGCGCCAGCAGCCAAAGGGACAGGGGCTTATCACCCCTCCACTTT. It codes for CASSQRDRGLSPLHF. The genes are TRBV4-1 and TRBJ1-6; the match to TRBD1 covers 10 bases. V shed 2 bases and J 10 bases; nucleotides not matched to a gene: 5. This CDR3 has 15 residues. Germline lookup yields CDR1 MGHRA and CDR2 YSYEKL.

Ten or more counts support this clonotype. V is TRBV6-2 or TRBV6-3 and J is TRBJ2-7; D possibly corresponds to TRBD1 (6 bases). The CDR3 totals 18 residues. The germline V gene encodes CDR1 MNHEY and CDR2 SVGEGT. Trimming shortened V by 1 base and J by 5 bases, and 24 bases separated the two germline ends. CDR3: CASSYFGMTRGLGDEQYF. The CDR3, as DNA: TGTGCCAGCAGTTACTTCGGGATGACCAGGGGATTAGGGGACGAGCAGTACTTC.

Ten or more counts support this clonotype. The chain links TRBV3-1 to TRBJ1-4; D perhaps matches TRBD1 (6 bases). CDR1 and CDR2 (germline): LGHDT, YNNKEL (reference sequence). V was clipped by 8 bases and J by 3 bases, with 7 bases between them. The CDR3 runs 12 residues. The CDR3 DNA sequence: TGTGCCAGCCGGACAGCTAATGAAAAACTGTTTTTT. Amino acids: CASRTANEKLFF.

This clonotype has ten or more counts. The rearrangement uses TRBV6-1 and TRBJ2-3, with 10 nucleotides matching TRBD2. Trimming removed 2 bases from V and 3 bases from J; junction bases left unmatched: 5. The CDR3 is made up of 16 amino acids. Germline V gene data show CDR1 as MNHNS and CDR2 as SASEGT. The chain's CDR3 is CASSELPGLATDTQYF. For the CDR3, the DNA is TGTGCCAGCAGTGAACTCCCGGGACTAGCGACAGATACGCAGTATTTT.

In its sample, this clonotype was seen many times. The rearrangement uses TRBV5-1 and TRBJ2-1; D is possibly TRBD1 (5 bases). The CDR3 length is 14 residues. V gave up 0 bases and J gave up 6 bases, with 10 bases separating them. Germline loops: CDR1 SGHRS, CDR2 YFSETQ. The CDR3 DNA sequence: TGCGCCAGCAGCTTGGGACAGAAAGCCAATGAGCAGTTCTTC. Encoded protein: CASSLGQKANEQFF.

This clonotype showed up many times. V is TRBV5-5 and J is TRBJ2-5; D possibly corresponds to TRBD2 (5 bases). The CDR3 runs 16 residues. The V end lost 0 bases, the J end lost 4 bases, and 16 bases lay between the germline ends. The germline gives CDR1 SGHKS, CDR2 YYEKEE (reference sequence). CDR3 amino acids: CASSLGWRAVRETQYF. The CDR3 bases are TGTGCCAGCAGCTTGGGATGGCGAGCGGTAAGAGAGACCCAGTACTTC.

This clonotype occurred many times. The V gene is TRBV7-2, the J gene TRBJ2-1; 8 bases are a match to TRBD1. Germline V gene lookup returns CDR1 SGHTA and CDR2 FQGNSA. V was pared by 1 base and J by 2 bases, with 4 bases of the junction left unmatched. The CDR3 is 16 residues long. In DNA form, the CDR3 reads TGTGCCAGCAGCTTAGATTGGGGACAGGCCTACAATGAGCAGTTCTTC. Translating it yields CASSLDWGQAYNEQFF.

This clonotype was seen ten or more times. This may be a read error, as it is one base from a much larger clone. The chain couples TRBV12-3 or TRBV12-4 to TRBJ2-7, with D unresolved. The CDR3 covers 14 residues. V lost 1 base and J lost 5, with 12 bases in between. This CDR3 is CASSLGGKKDEQYF. In DNA form, the CDR3 reads TGTGCCAGCAGTTTAGGAGGCAAAAAAGACGAGCAGTACTTC.

This clonotype was seen repeatedly, ten times or more. The chain couples TRBV15 to TRBJ1-1; TRBD1 might be the D (6 bases). V was pared by 5 bases and J by 1 base, with 11 bases between. The CDR3 spans 14 residues. Germline V lookup: CDR1 LNHNV, CDR2 YYDKDF (reference sequence). Here the CDR3 reads CATSGKGQNTEAFF. DNA for the CDR3: TGTGCCACCAGCGGAAAGGGACAGAACACTGAAGCTTTCTTT.